This entry lists 15 T cell receptor beta chains sequenced from one sample in a study of T cells in women clearing cervical HPV infection. Repertoires were generated with immunoSEQ multiplex PCR, while TCRdb's copy carries only in-frame clones and drops some. The data show 15,000 to 20,000 clones, and the top ten clones hold over 9.5%. Sequencing was done on a sample of blood buffy coat. These receptors originate from a woman aged 18-70 years with a cervical HPV16 infection that either progressed to CIN3+ or cleared (not recorded which).

To note about this clone: Coverage ceases 3 residues before the CDR3 finishes, and the germline J gene fills in the end. The V gene is TRBV7-2, the J gene TRBJ2-3, with D possibly TRBD1 on 6 matching bases. CDR3 length: 15 amino acids. V was trimmed by 0 bases and J by 3 bases, leaving 10 bases between them. The germline V gene encodes CDR1 SGHTA and CDR2 FQGNSA. The sequenced part of the CDR3 DNA is TGTGCCAGCAGCTTAGCGCTACAGGGTACAGATACG. Protein: CASSLALQGTDT. The CDR3 as a whole reads CASSLALQGTDTQYF.

A note on this clone: The missing CDR3 end, 3 residues past where the read stops, is filled in from the germline J gene. The chain links TRBV20-1 to TRBJ2-7; 16 bases align to TRBD2. CDR1 and CDR2 (germline): DFQATT, SNEGSKA (reference sequence). The CDR3 consists of 17 residues. Trimming removed 4 bases from V and 0 bases from J; junction bases left unmatched: 6. The CDR3: CSATPGLAGGHSYEQYF. CDR3 bases read: TGCAGTGCTACACCGGGACTAGCGGGAGGGCACTCCTACGAG.

As regards this clone: The observed sequence ends 3 residues before the CDR3 terminus, with the missing tail filled in from the germline J gene. The chain couples TRBV29-1 to TRBJ2-7; TRBD1 might be the D (5 bases). The CDR3 contains 14 residues. V was cut by 4 bases and J by 0 bases, with 13 bases left in between. CDR1 and CDR2 from the germline V gene are SQVTM and ANQGSEA. The part of the CDR3 DNA that was read is TGCAGCGTTGCAGGGCCCCAGAGCTCCTACGAG. Amino acids: CSVAGPQSSYE. The complete CDR3 protein is CSVAGPQSSYEQYF.

With regard to this clone: The read finishes 3 residues shy of the CDR3 end, and the germline J gene is used to complete it. This chain connects TRBV5-1 to TRBJ1-2; D is possibly TRBD1 (6 bases). The CDR3 contains 13 residues. V lost 6 bases and J 4 bases, leaving 13 bases between the germline ends. Germline CDR1 SGHRS, CDR2 YFSETQ. CDR3 residues: CASTEQGSYGYTF. The sequenced part of the CDR3 DNA is TGCGCCAGCACCGAACAGGGTTCCTATGGC.

For this clone: The read terminates 3 residues ahead of where the CDR3 ends, so the germline J gene completes it. The V gene is TRBV20-1, the J gene TRBJ1-1; D remains ambiguous. Germline CDR1 is DFQATT and CDR2 is SNEGSKA (reference sequence). The V gene lost 6 bases and the J gene lost 1 base, with 12 bases spanning the gap. The CDR3 covers 13 residues. CDR3: CSAPQAGNTEAFF. The part of the CDR3 DNA that was read is TGCAGTGCCCCTCAGGCGGGGAACACTGAA.

By frequency, this clone registers medium-sized. The read terminates 3 residues before the CDR3 end, so the remaining end is supplied by the germline J gene. V usage is TRBV18 and J usage is TRBJ2-3; 8 bases map to TRBD1. V lost 0 bases and J lost 6; bases outside the gene matches: 8. Looked up from germline, CDR1 is KGHSH and CDR2 is LQKENI. The CDR3 has 16 amino acids. The CDR3 reads CASSPPGNQGADTQYF. The CDR3 DNA, read in part, is TGTGCCAGCTCACCACCGGGGAATCAGGGGGCTGATACG.

A word on this clone: Read sequence stops 3 residues before the CDR3 end, and the germline J gene provides the missing end. This chain uses TRBV10-3 with TRBJ2-7, with D hard to call. Trimming cost V 2 bases and J 1 base, with 6 bases left between them. This CDR3 has 13 residues. The germline V gene has CDR1 ENHRY and CDR2 SYGVKD. This CDR3 reads CAISEPPSYEQYF. CDR3 bases read: TGTGCCATCAGTGAGCCCCCTTCCTACGAG.

About this clone: From the germline J gene comes the end of the CDR3, since the read stops 3 residues before it. The chain uses TRBV20-1 and TRBJ1-4, with 7 nucleotides matching TRBD1. J lost 6 bases, V lost 6 bases, and 13 bases had no gene match. Germline assignment: CDR1 DFQATT and CDR2 SNEGSKA (reference sequence). This CDR3 spans 15 amino acids. The part of the CDR3 DNA that was read is TGCAGTGCCCCCAAAAGGGGGCAGGGCGATGAAAAA. Translation: CSAPKRGQGDEK. Given in full, the CDR3 is CSAPKRGQGDEKLFF.

CDR3: CASSLESQSGEQYF. The part of the CDR3 DNA that was read is TGTGCCAGCAGCTTAGAGAGCCAGTCGGGCGAG. The V and J genes are TRBV7-6 and TRBJ2-7; D not resolved. Coverage ceases 3 residues before the CDR3 finishes, and the germline J gene fills in the end. Trimming removed 1 base from V and 6 bases from J, with 13 bases in between. The V gene's germline CDR1 is SGHVS and CDR2 FNYEAQ. This CDR3 is 14 amino acids long.

Details on this clone: The read stops 3 residues short of the end of the CDR3; the missing end is completed from the germline J gene. The gene calls are TRBV20-1 and TRBJ2-3; the match to TRBD2 covers 10 bases. The length of the CDR3 is 15 residues. With V trimmed by 2 bases and J by 3 bases, 5 bases remained unmatched. Germline CDR1 reads DFQATT; CDR2 reads SNEGSKA (reference sequence). CDR3 amino acids: CSARRAGGRTDTQYF. Incomplete CDR3 DNA: TGCAGTGCTAGACGAGCGGGAGGGCGGACAGATACG.

As concerns this clone: The DNA ends 3 residues before the CDR3 does, and the rest of the CDR3 is filled in from the germline J gene. The chain carries TRBV2 and TRBJ1-1, with 9 positions matching TRBD1. The CDR3 contains 17 residues. V shed 5 bases and J 1 base; nucleotides not matched to a gene: 11. Germline CDR1 SNHLY, CDR2 FYNNEI. CDR3 sequence reads: CASSRVRPQGANTEAFF. CDR3 bases read: TGTGCCAGCAGTCGGGTTCGTCCACAGGGGGCGAACACTGAA.

Concerning this clone itself: The CDR3 goes on 3 residues after the read ends, and that part is filled in from the germline J gene. The chain uses TRBV11-2 and TRBJ2-7; a possible D gene is TRBD2 (6 bases). Per germline, CDR1 SGHAT and CDR2 FQNNGV. Trimming pared 2 bases from V and 4 bases from J, leaving 15 bases between. This CDR3 region has 15 residues. CDR3 residues: CASSLFGGSGYEQYF. The DNA read from the CDR3 is TGTGCCAGCAGCTTATTCGGGGGTTCAGGGTACGAG.

On this clone: The read gets to within 3 residues of the CDR3 end, and the germline J gene fills in the rest. This sequence joins TRBV10-3 and TRBJ2-5, with TRBD1 matching 7 bases. The CDR3 spans 15 residues. Germline CDR1 reads ENHRY; CDR2 reads SYGVKD. CDR3 in amino acids: CAISLTGAGTDTQYF. CDR3 DNA (partial): TGTGCCATCAGTCTAACAGGGGCTGGCACAGATACC.

With regard to this clone: The observed sequence ends 3 residues before the CDR3 terminus, with the missing tail filled in from the germline J gene. V gene TRBV19 combines with J gene TRBJ2-2; D might be TRBD1 (6 bases). Germline CDR1 reads LNHDA; CDR2 reads SQIVND (reference sequence). The CDR3 is 13 residues long. CDR3 amino acids: CASRQGKGSPLFF. The CDR3 DNA, read in part, is TGTGCCAGTAGACAGGGAAAGGGTTCACCG.

CDR3 loop: CASSRRGGPPGAGELFF. The CDR3 bases that were read are TGTGCCAGCAGCCGGAGGGGGGGGCCCCCGGGGGCCGGGGAG. The chain employs TRBV4-2 and TRBJ2-2; D possibly corresponds to TRBD2 (7 bases). The read ends 3 residues before the CDR3 terminus; that terminus is restored from the germline J gene. CDR1 and CDR2 (germline): LGHNA, YNFKEQ. V lost 4 bases, J lost 6 bases, and 21 bases lay in between. The CDR3 loop spans 17 amino acids.